These 24 T cell receptor beta chains originate from one sample sequenced in a study of T-cell reconstitution after alpha-beta-depleted transplantation in children. Unique molecular identifiers were incorporated into the prepared TCRbeta library. A single record per CDR3 protein comes from TCRdb applying MiXCR to the PCR reads. The repertoire includes fewer than 450,000 distinct CDR3 sequences, roughly 17% of them detected once, and roughly 40% sits in the top ten. Here the sequenced sample was PBMCs, mostly from graft donor cells, taken 360 days after TCRalphabeta/CD19-depleted stem cell transplant. The receptors stem from a male patient between 2 and 10 years old who had a stem cell transplant for acute lymphoblastic leukemia, so the T cells may come from the graft donor.

This clonotype was observed a few times. The gene calls are TRBV7-3 and TRBJ2-3, with D possibly TRBD2 on 6 matching bases. The V end was cut by 0 bases, the J end by 4 bases, with 26 bases between. Per the germline V gene, CDR1 is SGHTA and CDR2 is FQGTGA. The CDR3 spans 20 residues. Here the CDR3 DNA reads TGTGCCAGCAGCTTAACCCCCTGGGACTTCCTAGGGCAGACGGCAGATACGCAGTATTTT. Its translation is CASSLTPWDFLGQTADTQYF.

The chain uses TRBV13 and TRBJ1-3; weak D call: TRBD1 (6 bases). The V gene lost 1 base and the J gene lost 4 bases, with 11 bases spanning the gap. Per germline, CDR1 PRHDT and CDR2 FYEKMQ (reference sequence). The CDR3 covers 15 residues. The CDR3 DNA reads as TGTGCCAGCAGCTTAGACCCAGGGGTGGGAAACACCATATATTTT. Translating gives CASSLDPGVGNTIYF.

This chain connects TRBV5-1 to TRBJ1-3; D not resolved. Germline V gene lookup returns CDR1 SGHRS and CDR2 YFSETQ. V lost 5 bases and J lost 3, with 9 bases in between. The CDR3 has 13 residues. As DNA, the CDR3 is TGCGCCAGCAGTAGGCGTTTTGGAAACACCATATATTTT. Translated: CASSRRFGNTIYF. Full variable domain (missing parts from reference TRBV5-1 and TRBJ1-3): KAGVTQTPRYLIKTRGQQVTLSCSPISGHRSVSWYQQTPGQGLQFLFEYFSETQRNKGNFPGRFSGRQFSNSRSEMNVSTLELGDSALYLCASSRRFGNTIYFGEGSWLTVV.

The CDR3 DNA sequence: TGTGCCAGCAGTGAAGTGGACTATGGCTACACCTTC. Translated: CASSEVDYGYTF. This chain connects TRBV2 to TRBJ1-2; no firm D call. The germline gives CDR1 SNHLY, CDR2 FYNNEI. The CDR3 runs 12 residues. Trimming took 1 base from V and 3 from J, leaving 3 bases between them.

This clonotype appeared a few times. This chain links TRBV12-3 or TRBV12-4 with TRBJ2-1; TRBD2 matches at 14 bases. The CDR3 length is 19 residues. V shed 4 bases, J shed 5 bases, and the junction held 13 bases outside the gene matches. CDR3 nucleotide sequence: TGTGCCAGCAGTTCCCGGGGACTAGCGGGAGCAAATAGGGACAATGAGCAGTTCTTC. It yields the protein CASSSRGLAGANRDNEQFF.

The CDR3 nucleotides are TGTGCCATTTCCCAACTCCGGGACAGGGCCTACGAGCAGTACTTC. Amino acids: CAISQLRDRAYEQYF. This chain connects TRBV10-3 to TRBJ2-7, with 9 bases fitting TRBD1. Per germline, CDR1 ENHRY and CDR2 SYGVKD. Unmatched junction bases numbered 11, after V lost 9 bases and J lost 2 bases. There are 15 residues in the CDR3.

This clonotype was picked up many times. The V call is TRBV27, the J call TRBJ2-7, with 8 bases identical to TRBD1. V trimming: 3 bases; J trimming: 6 bases; junction bases outside the gene matches: 19. Germline V gene data show CDR1 as MNHEY and CDR2 as SMNVEV (reference sequence). CDR3 length equals 18 residues. The CDR3 reads CASSFYGHNGRTGIEQYF. The CDR3 DNA is TGTGCCAGCAGTTTTTACGGGCACAACGGAAGGACAGGGATCGAGCAGTACTTC.

V usage is TRBV15 and J usage is TRBJ2-3; D is ambiguous. Germline V gene data show CDR1 as LNHNV and CDR2 as YYDKDF (reference sequence). CDR3 length equals 15 residues. Between the trimmed V and J ends, which lost 0 bases and 2 bases, there was a span of 9 bases. The CDR3 region has the DNA TGTGCCACCAGCAGAGATGGCCAATCCACAGATACGCAGTATTTT. Amino acids: CATSRDGQSTDTQYF.

In its sample, this clonotype was seen once. The rearrangement uses TRBV4-2 and TRBJ2-5; a possible D gene is TRBD2 (6 bases). The CDR3 loop spans 15 amino acids. Looked up from germline, CDR1 is LGHNA and CDR2 is YNFKEQ. V dropped 3 bases and J dropped 1 base, with 12 bases sitting between them. CDR3 sequence reads: CASSQGGRLQETQYF. Written as DNA, the CDR3 is TGTGCCAGCAGCCAGGGGGGACGGCTCCAAGAGACCCAGTACTTC.

The chain combines TRBV29-1 with TRBJ2-1; D is perhaps TRBD1 (5 bases). This CDR3 spans 13 amino acids. Trimming pared 7 bases from V and 6 bases from J, leaving 16 bases between. CDR1 and CDR2 (germline): SQVTM, ANQGSEA. The CDR3 loop reads CSATTRVANEQFF. In DNA, the CDR3 is TGCAGCGCCACGACCAGGGTGGCCAATGAGCAGTTCTTC.

The chain couples TRBV28 to TRBJ2-6; D not certain. The length of the CDR3 is 18 residues. Germline-derived CDR1 and CDR2 are MDHEN and SYDVKM. V was pared by 5 bases and J by 2 bases, with 19 bases between. The CDR3: CASSPLHYLTTGANVLTF. The CDR3 DNA reads TGTGCCAGCAGTCCCCTACACTATCTCACGACTGGGGCCAACGTCCTGACTTTC.

This clonotype was seen a few times. The chain links TRBV28 to TRBJ2-7, with TRBD2 as a possible D gene (5 bases). Germline V gives CDR1 MDHEN, CDR2 SYDVKM. Trimming took 4 bases from V and 0 from J, leaving 13 bases between them. The CDR3 is 15 amino acids. CDR3 DNA sequence: TGTGCCAGCAGTTCTCGGGATCGTTTCTCCTACGAGCAGTACTTC. This encodes CASSSRDRFSYEQYF.

V and J are TRBV12-3 or TRBV12-4 and TRBJ2-1, with 14 bases aligning to TRBD2. This CDR3 has 16 amino acids. V gave up 7 bases and J gave up 8 bases; unmatched junction bases: 10. The CDR3 DNA reads as TGTGCCAGCACCGGGCCAGGACTAGCGGGAGGCCATGAGCAGTTCTTC. It is translated as CASTGPGLAGGHEQFF.

This clonotype has only a few counts. The chain couples TRBV12-3 or TRBV12-4 to TRBJ2-2, with 9 bases lining up with TRBD1. V was pared by 3 bases and J by 6 bases, with 8 bases of the junction left unmatched. The CDR3 runs to 16 residues. This chain's CDR3 is CASSFLWDREAGELFF. As DNA, the CDR3 is TGTGCCAGCAGTTTCTTGTGGGACAGGGAGGCCGGGGAGCTGTTTTTT.

This clonotype was seen once. This chain joins TRBV5-1 and TRBJ2-7, with D possibly being TRBD1 or TRBD2 (5 bases each). Germline V CDR1 and CDR2: SGHRS, YFSETQ. Deletions cut 3 bases from V and 2 bases from J, with 15 bases between. The CDR3 has 15 amino acids. The DNA of the CDR3 is TGCGCCAGCAGCTCCCGGGACCCTGGGACCTACGAGCAGTACTTC. Translated: CASSSRDPGTYEQYF.

This clonotype was counted only a few times. The chain carries TRBV28 and TRBJ1-2, with D uncertain. The CDR3 has 13 residues. The germline V gene encodes CDR1 MDHEN and CDR2 SYDVKM. Trimming took off 7 bases at V and 4 bases at J, with 13 bases between the two ends. The CDR3 coding sequence is TGTGCCAGCACTACCGGACGGCCCTATGGCTACACCTTC. This gives the protein CASTTGRPYGYTF.

On this clonotype itself: A much larger clone lies a single base off, so this may be a read error. This CDR3 reads CASSSLRGDTDTQYF. For the CDR3, the DNA is TGTGCCAGCAGTTCATTAAGAGGAGACACAGATACGCAGTATTTT. The chain joins TRBV28 to TRBJ2-3; D unclear. This CDR3 has 15 amino acids. Germline-derived CDR1 and CDR2 are MDHEN and SYDVKM. The V gene lost 4 bases and the J gene lost 2 bases, with 13 bases spanning the gap.

In this sample, this clonotype turned up many times. The CDR3, as DNA: TGTGCCAGCAGCCAAGCGGGGGGACGGGACAGGTCCACAGATACGCAGTATTTT. Translation: CASSQAGGRDRSTDTQYF. The J gene is TRBJ2-3, the V gene TRBV4-2; TRBD1 might be the D (8 bases). There are 18 residues in the CDR3. Germline lookup yields CDR1 LGHNA and CDR2 YNFKEQ. The germline V and J ends were trimmed by 1 base and 2 bases, with 19 bases remaining between them.

This clonotype has just a few counts. CDR3 protein: CAISESLFAGEQYF. For the CDR3, the DNA is TGTGCCATCAGTGAGTCGTTGTTCGCTGGGGAGCAGTACTTC. The V call is TRBV10-3, the J call TRBJ2-7, with no clear D. CDR3 length: 14 amino acids. Germline CDR1 ENHRY, CDR2 SYGVKD. V was trimmed by 0 bases and J by 7 bases, leaving 13 bases between them.

This clonotype was counted a few times. The J gene is TRBJ1-1, the V gene TRBV19; D is possibly TRBD1 (5 bases). CDR1 and CDR2 (germline): LNHDA, SQIVND (reference sequence). V lost 3 bases to trimming and J lost 1 base, with 12 bases between them. The CDR3 is 15 residues long. In DNA form, the CDR3 reads TGTGCCAGTAGTATGGGAGGGACGACGAACACTGAAGCTTTCTTT. Translated, it gives CASSMGGTTNTEAFF.

The rearrangement joins TRBV7-6 to TRBJ2-7, with D uncertain. Trimming took off 2 bases at V and 0 bases at J, with 11 bases between the two ends. The CDR3 runs 15 residues. Germline V gene sequence: CDR1 SGHVS, CDR2 FNYEAQ. CDR3 bases: TGTGCCAGCAGCTTATTGGCAGCGACCTCCTACGAGCAGTACTTC. Encoded protein: CASSLLAATSYEQYF.

The V call is TRBV6-5, the J call TRBJ2-2; D might be TRBD1 (5 bases). The CDR3 totals 16 residues. The V and J ends lost 2 bases and 3 bases respectively, with 13 bases between them. Germline CDR1 is MNHEY and CDR2 is SVGAGI. CDR3 amino acids: CASSYRAFRDTGELFF. The CDR3 coding sequence is TGTGCCAGCAGTTACCGCGCATTCAGGGACACCGGGGAGCTGTTTTTT.

This clonotype was picked up many times. The chain couples TRBV20-1 to TRBJ1-4, with 8 bases that match TRBD1. J gave up 5 bases and V 1 base, and 3 bases lay outside the gene matches. Germline V gives CDR1 DFQATT, CDR2 SNEGSKA (reference sequence). The CDR3 spans 14 residues. CDR3 sequence reads: CSARGTGWNEKLFF. CDR3 in DNA: TGCAGTGCTAGAGGGACAGGGTGGAATGAAAAACTGTTTTTT.

The gene calls are TRBV20-1 and TRBJ1-5, with 7 bases matching TRBD1. Germline CDR1 is DFQATT and CDR2 is SNEGSKA (reference sequence). With V trimmed by 3 bases and J by 0 bases, 8 bases remained unmatched. This CDR3 contains 16 residues. CDR3 region: CSASYRDSYSNQPQHF. DNA of the CDR3: TGCAGTGCTAGCTATAGGGACAGTTATAGCAATCAGCCCCAGCATTTT.